The entry that follows covers one TCR beta chain sequence. What it binds is not known. This CDR3 spans 12 amino acids. The V end lost 1 base, the J end lost 8 bases, and 6 bases lay between the germline ends. CDR1 is SGHTA and CDR2 is FQGTGA in the germline V gene. There were healthy Caucasian individuals from Russia, aged roughly 6 to 100, serving as donors. Each sample yielded at least 6 micrograms of PBMC total RNA. This record belongs to a study of blood T cells in healthy people across ages. Notes on the study in general: Fewer expanded clones and more diversity marked long-lived versus aged donors. Roughly linear declines in TCR beta diversity per million T cells occurred with age.

With a J-beta primer mix and a sample-barcoded 5' primer, a second PCR ran roughly 6 to 11 cycles. Via MiXCR, TCRdb re-called the 5' RACE reads, giving one row per CDR3 protein. The data show 1,800,000 or so distinct CDR3 sequences, with around 42% seen just once and under 25% held by the top ten. The chain combines TRBV7-3 with TRBJ2-1; D uncertain. This TCR was recovered from a human donor in good health. The sequencing input was blood. CDR3 sequence reads: CASSLNDYEQFF. The DNA for the CDR3 is TGTGCCAGCAGCTTAAACGATTATGAGCAGTTCTTC.